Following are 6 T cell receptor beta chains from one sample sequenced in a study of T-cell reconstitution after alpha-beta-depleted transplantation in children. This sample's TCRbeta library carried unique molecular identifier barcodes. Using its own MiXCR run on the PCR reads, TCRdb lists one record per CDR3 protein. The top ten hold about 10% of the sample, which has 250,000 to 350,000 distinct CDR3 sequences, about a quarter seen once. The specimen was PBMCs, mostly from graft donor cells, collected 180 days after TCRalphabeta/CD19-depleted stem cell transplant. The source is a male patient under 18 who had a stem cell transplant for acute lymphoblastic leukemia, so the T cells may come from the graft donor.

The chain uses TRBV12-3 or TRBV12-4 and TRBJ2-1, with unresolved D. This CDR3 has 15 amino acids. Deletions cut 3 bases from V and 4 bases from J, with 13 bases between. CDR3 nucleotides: TGTGCCAGCAGTTTGTCAACCGTAGCATACAATGAGCAGTTCTTC. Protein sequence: CASSLSTVAYNEQFF.

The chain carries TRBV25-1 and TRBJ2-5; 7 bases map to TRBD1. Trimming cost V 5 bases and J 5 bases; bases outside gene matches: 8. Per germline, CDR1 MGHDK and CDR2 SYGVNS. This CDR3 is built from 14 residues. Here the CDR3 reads CASSPTGIDETQYF. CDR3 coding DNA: TGTGCCAGCAGTCCGACAGGGATCGATGAGACCCAGTACTTC.

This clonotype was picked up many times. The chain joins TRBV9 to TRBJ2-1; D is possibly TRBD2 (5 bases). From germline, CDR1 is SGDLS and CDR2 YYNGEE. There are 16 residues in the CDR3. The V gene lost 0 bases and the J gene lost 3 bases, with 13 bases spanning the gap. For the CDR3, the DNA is TGTGCCAGCAGCGTAGGCGACTACGAAAGCTACAATGAGCAGTTCTTC. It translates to CASSVGDYESYNEQFF.

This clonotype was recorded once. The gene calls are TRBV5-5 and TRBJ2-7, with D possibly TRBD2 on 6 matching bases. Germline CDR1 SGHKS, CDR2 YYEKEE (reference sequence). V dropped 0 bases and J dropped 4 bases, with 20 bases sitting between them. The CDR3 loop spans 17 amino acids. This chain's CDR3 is CASSLARIVGGSYEQYF. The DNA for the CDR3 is TGTGCCAGCAGCTTGGCTAGGATAGTTGGAGGGAGTTACGAGCAGTACTTC.

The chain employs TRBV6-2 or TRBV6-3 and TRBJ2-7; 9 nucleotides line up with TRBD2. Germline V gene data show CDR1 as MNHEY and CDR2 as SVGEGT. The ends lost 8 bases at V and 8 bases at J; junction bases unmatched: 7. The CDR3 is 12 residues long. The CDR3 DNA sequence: TGTGCCAGCTGTTCCGGACTAGCGAAGCAGTACTTC. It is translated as CASCSGLAKQYF.

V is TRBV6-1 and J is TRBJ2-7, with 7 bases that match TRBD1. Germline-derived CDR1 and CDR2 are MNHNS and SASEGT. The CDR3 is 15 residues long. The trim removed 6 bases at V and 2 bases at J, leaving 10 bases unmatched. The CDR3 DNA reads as TGTGCCAGCAGCCCATCCGGGACAGACCCCTACGAGCAGTACTTC. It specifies CASSPSGTDPYEQYF.